Below are 9 T cell receptor beta chains sequenced from a single sample in a study of cytomegalovirus exposure and HLA in healthy donors. TCRdb's copy holds only in-frame clones and misses some; the assay was immunoSEQ multiplex PCR. The data contain 71,000 or so clones, 90% to 95% of them singletons. Material: PBMCs. These receptors all come from a man aged 18 to 29 in good health and CMV-seropositive.

The J gene is TRBJ2-7, the V gene TRBV4-1; TRBD2 matches at 7 bases. V lost 4 bases and J lost 2; bases outside the gene matches: 20. Germline CDR1 and CDR2: MGHRA and YSYEKL. The CDR3 extends over 19 amino acids. As DNA, the CDR3 is TGCGCCAGCAGCCCAGTACCGATTGGCGGGAGCGGGCCTACCTACGAGCAGTACTTC. It translates to CASSPVPIGGSGPTYEQYF.

The gene calls are TRBV27 and TRBJ1-3; 7 bases are a match to TRBD1. J was trimmed by 2 bases and V by 6 bases; bases with no gene match: 4. Per the germline V gene, CDR1 is MNHEY and CDR2 is SMNVEV (reference sequence). The CDR3 sequence is 14 residues long. The CDR3 nucleotides read TGTGCCAGCAGACCCCAGGGGGCTGGAAACACCATATATTTT. Protein: CASRPQGAGNTIYF.

The gene calls are TRBV5-1 and TRBJ2-5; 13 bases line up with TRBD2. This CDR3 is 17 amino acids long. With V trimmed by 7 bases and J by 5 bases, 14 bases remained unmatched. CDR1 is SGHRS and CDR2 is YFSETQ in the germline V gene. The CDR3 DNA follows: TGCGCCAGCGGCGGAGAGACTAGCGGGGGGATTGGGGAGACCCAGTACTTC. Its translation is CASGGETSGGIGETQYF. Supplemented by reference TRBV5-1 and TRBJ2-5, the full variable domain reads KAGVTQTPRYLIKTRGQQVTLSCSPISGHRSVSWYQQTPGQGLQFLFEYFSETQRNKGNFPGRFSGRQFSNSRSEMNVSTLELGDSALYLCASGGETSGGIGETQYFGPGTRLLVL.

This clone occurred once. The genes are TRBV5-1 and TRBJ2-7; tentative D call: TRBD1 (8 bases). This CDR3 is built from 15 residues. CDR1 is SGHRS and CDR2 is YFSETQ in the germline V gene. The ends were cut back, 4 bases at V and 0 bases at J, with 14 bases in the middle. CDR3 amino acids: CASSSGTGSSYEQYF. The CDR3 DNA reads as TGCGCCAGCAGCAGCGGGACAGGAAGCTCCTACGAGCAGTACTTC.

The gene calls are TRBV5-1 and TRBJ2-3; D gene uncertain. The CDR3 has 15 residues. The V end lost 0 bases, the J end lost 1 base, and 9 bases lay between the germline ends. Germline V gene sequence: CDR1 SGHRS, CDR2 YFSETQ. The DNA for the CDR3 is TGCGCCAGCAGCTTGGATAGACGGGGCACAGATACGCAGTATTTT. Encoded protein: CASSLDRRGTDTQYF.

The CDR3 coding sequence is TGTGCCAGCAGCCCACCTCTCGTGGGGGCTGAGCAGTTCTTC. It codes for CASSPPLVGAEQFF. This chain connects TRBV11-2 to TRBJ2-1, with D possibly TRBD1 on 6 matching bases. This CDR3 has 14 residues. Germline CDR1 is SGHAT and CDR2 is FQNNGV. V lost 5 bases to trimming and J lost 9 bases, with 17 bases between them.

The chain carries TRBV7-9 and TRBJ1-1, with D hard to call. V lost 5 bases, J lost 7 bases, and 11 bases lay in between. The CDR3 spans 12 residues. The germline gives CDR1 SEHNR, CDR2 FQNEAQ (reference sequence). The CDR3 loop is CASSGRRSEAFF. The CDR3, as DNA: TGTGCCAGCAGCGGAAGGAGAAGTGAAGCTTTCTTT.

The chain combines TRBV27 with TRBJ2-7; D is possibly TRBD2 (7 bases). V was clipped by 6 bases and J by 1 base, with 13 bases between them. Germline CDR1 reads MNHEY; CDR2 reads SMNVEV (reference sequence). The CDR3 length is 14 residues. The chain's CDR3 is CASRMGGASYEQYF. The CDR3 DNA is TGTGCCAGCAGAATGGGGGGGGCGTCCTACGAGCAGTACTTC.

This chain links TRBV7-9 with TRBJ1-4; no clear D. CDR1 is SEHNR, CDR2 FQNEAQ, per germline (reference sequence). Trimming shortened V by 4 bases and J by 4 bases, and 7 bases separated the two germline ends. The CDR3 covers 13 residues. This chain's CDR3 is CASSSQINEKLFF. In DNA, the CDR3 is TGTGCCAGCAGCTCTCAGATTAATGAAAAACTGTTTTTT.